The 8 T cell receptor beta chains in this list originate from one sample, sequenced in a study of T cells in Graves' hyperthyroidism and ophthalmopathy. RNA transcripts served as the template for amplifying TCR beta CDR3 regions. In the first-round RT-PCR of the TCR CDR3, the HTBI primer set was used. Each CDR3 protein is one row after TCRdb ran MiXCR on the multiplex PCR reads. The table includes about 610,000 distinct CDR3 sequences, approximately 16% detected once. The specimen sequenced was blood. Source of these receptors: a woman in her thirties or forties with Graves' ophthalmopathy.

This clonotype came up a few times. The chain recombines TRBV19 with TRBJ1-1, with a possible D match to TRBD1 (6 bases). V lost 6 bases and J lost 0, with 8 bases in between. The germline V gene has CDR1 LNHDA and CDR2 SQIVND (reference sequence). This CDR3 region has 13 residues. The CDR3 DNA reads TGTGCCAGTAGAGGGGGGGTGAACACTGAAGCTTTCTTT. It translates to CASRGGVNTEAFF. Looking up the rest from reference TRBV19 and TRBJ1-1 gives the full variable domain: DGGITQSPKYLFRKEGQNVTLSCEQNLNHDAMYWYRQDPGQGLRLIYYSQIVNDFQKGDIAEGYSVSREKKESFPLTVTSAQKNPTAFYLCASRGGVNTEAFFGQGTRLTVV.

This clonotype was seen only a few times. J is TRBJ2-3 and V is TRBV25-1, with TRBD2 identical over 10 bases. CDR3 length equals 16 residues. Germline lookup yields CDR1 MGHDK and CDR2 SYGVNS. V dropped 6 bases and J dropped 1; count of bases not matched to a gene: 7. The CDR3: CASRARTSGGTDTQYF. The CDR3, as DNA: TGTGCCAGCAGGGCCAGGACTAGCGGAGGCACAGATACGCAGTATTTT.

This clonotype was seen many times. The chain employs TRBV28 and TRBJ2-7, with TRBD1 as a possible D gene (5 bases). Germline-derived CDR1 and CDR2 are MDHEN and SYDVKM. The CDR3 consists of 11 residues. DNA of the CDR3: TGTGCTTGGACAAACCGCTACGAGCAGTACTTC. Its translation is CAWTNRYEQYF.

This clonotype appeared a few times. The DNA of the CDR3 is TGTGCCAGCTCACCACCGGGGCCTCAGGGGAGCGGAGCTTTCTTT. It yields the protein CASSPPGPQGSGAFF. The V and J genes are TRBV18 and TRBJ1-1, with D possibly matching TRBD1 (6 bases). Deletions cut 0 bases from V and 10 bases from J, with 18 bases between. The germline CDR1 and CDR2 sequences are KGHSH and LQKENI. The CDR3 runs to 15 residues. Drawing the rest from reference TRBV18 and TRBJ1-1, the complete variable domain is NAGVMQNPRHLVRRRGQEARLRCSPMKGHSHVYWYRQLPEEGLKFMVYLQKENIIDESGMPKERFSAEFPKEGPSILRIQQVVRGDSAAYFCASSPPGPQGSGAFFGQGTRLTVV.

This clonotype was observed many times. V usage is TRBV11-2 and J usage is TRBJ2-3; D is perhaps TRBD1 or TRBD2 (5 bases each). The germline V and J ends were trimmed by 3 bases and 9 bases, with 10 bases remaining between them. Per germline, CDR1 SGHAT and CDR2 FQNNGV. This CDR3 has 12 residues. The CDR3 here is CASSFSEGTQYF. DNA of the CDR3: TGTGCCAGCAGCTTTAGCGAGGGGACGCAGTATTTT.

The V gene is TRBV5-6, the J gene TRBJ2-2, with TRBD2 as a possible D gene (5 bases). The CDR3 sequence is 16 residues long. V lost 0 bases and J lost 1, with 10 bases in between. Germline CDR1 SGHDT, CDR2 YYEEEE. CDR3 amino acids: CASSLGGAGNTGELFF. The CDR3 coding sequence is TGTGCCAGCAGCTTGGGGGGTGCGGGGAACACCGGGGAGCTGTTTTTT.

The sample holds one count of this clonotype. The chain combines TRBV6-2 or TRBV6-3 with TRBJ1-3; no definite D call. Germline V gene data show CDR1 as MNHEY and CDR2 as SVGEGT. V lost 2 bases and J lost 3, with 11 bases in between. CDR3 length equals 15 residues. In nucleotides, the CDR3 is TGTGCCAGCAGTTACGGAGCGGGGAATGGAAACACCATATATTTT. Protein product: CASSYGAGNGNTIYF.

In its sample, this clonotype was seen a few times. The chain carries TRBV18 and TRBJ1-3; tentatively, D is TRBD1 (6 bases). Looked up from germline, CDR1 is KGHSH and CDR2 is LQKENI. The CDR3 is 15 amino acids. Between the trimmed V and J ends, which lost 5 bases and 0 bases, there was a span of 11 bases. The CDR3 region is CASSTGQTSGNTIYF. DNA for the CDR3: TGTGCCAGCTCAACAGGGCAGACCTCTGGAAACACCATATATTTT.